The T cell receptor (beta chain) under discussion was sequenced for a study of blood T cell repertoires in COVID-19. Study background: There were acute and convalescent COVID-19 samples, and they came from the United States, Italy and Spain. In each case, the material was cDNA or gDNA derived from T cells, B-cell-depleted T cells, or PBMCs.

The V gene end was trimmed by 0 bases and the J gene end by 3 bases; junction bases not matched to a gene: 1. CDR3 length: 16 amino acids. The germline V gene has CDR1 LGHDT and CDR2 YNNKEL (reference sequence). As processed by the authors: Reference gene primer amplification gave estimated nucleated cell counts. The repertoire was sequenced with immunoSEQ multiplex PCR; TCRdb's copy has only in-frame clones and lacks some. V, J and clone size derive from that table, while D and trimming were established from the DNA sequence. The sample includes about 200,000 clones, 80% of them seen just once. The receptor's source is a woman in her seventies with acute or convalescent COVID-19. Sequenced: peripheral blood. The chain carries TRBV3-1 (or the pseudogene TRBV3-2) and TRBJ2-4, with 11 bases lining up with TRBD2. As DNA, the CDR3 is TGTGCCAGCAGCCAAGATAGCGGGGGGGTCAAAAACATTCAGTACTTC. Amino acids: CASSQDSGGVKNIQYF.